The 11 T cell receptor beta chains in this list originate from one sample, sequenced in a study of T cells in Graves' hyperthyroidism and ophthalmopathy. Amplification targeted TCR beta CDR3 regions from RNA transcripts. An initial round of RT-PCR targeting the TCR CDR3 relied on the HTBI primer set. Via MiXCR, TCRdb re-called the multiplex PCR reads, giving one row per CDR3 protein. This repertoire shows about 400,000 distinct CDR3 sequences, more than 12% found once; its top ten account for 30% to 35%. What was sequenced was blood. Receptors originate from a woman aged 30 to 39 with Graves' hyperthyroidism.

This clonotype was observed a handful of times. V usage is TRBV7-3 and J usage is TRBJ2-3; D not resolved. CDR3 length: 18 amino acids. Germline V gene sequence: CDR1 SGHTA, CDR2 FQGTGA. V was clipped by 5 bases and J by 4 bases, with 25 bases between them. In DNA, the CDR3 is TGTGCCAGCAGCCAAACTCTCCCCAAGAGTAGGATAGCAGATACGCAGTATTTT. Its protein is CASSQTLPKSRIADTQYF. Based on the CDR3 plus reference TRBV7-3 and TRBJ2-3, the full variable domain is GAGVSQTPSNKVTEKGKYVELRCDPISGHTALYWYRQSLGQGPEFLIYFQGTGAADDSGLPNDRFFAVRPEGSVSTLKIQRTERGDSAVYLCASSQTLPKSRIADTQYFGPGTRLTVL.

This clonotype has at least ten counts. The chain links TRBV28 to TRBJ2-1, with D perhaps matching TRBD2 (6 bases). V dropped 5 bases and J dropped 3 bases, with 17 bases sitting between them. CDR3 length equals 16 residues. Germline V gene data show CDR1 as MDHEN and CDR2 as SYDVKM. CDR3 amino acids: CASSTLAATDYNEQFF. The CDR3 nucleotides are TGTGCCAGCAGTACGTTAGCGGCGACGGACTACAATGAGCAGTTCTTC.

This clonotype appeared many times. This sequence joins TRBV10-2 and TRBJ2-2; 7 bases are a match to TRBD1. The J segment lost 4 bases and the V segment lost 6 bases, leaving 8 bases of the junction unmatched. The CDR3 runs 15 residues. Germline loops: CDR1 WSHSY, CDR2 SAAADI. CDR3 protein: CASRPDRDRTGELFF. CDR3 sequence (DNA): TGCGCCAGCAGACCTGACAGGGACCGCACCGGGGAGCTGTTTTTT.

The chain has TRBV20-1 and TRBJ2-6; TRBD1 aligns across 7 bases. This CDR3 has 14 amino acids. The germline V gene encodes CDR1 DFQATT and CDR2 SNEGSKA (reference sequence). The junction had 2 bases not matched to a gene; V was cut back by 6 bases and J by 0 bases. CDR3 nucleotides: TGCAGTGCCAGACAGGGCTCTGGGGCCAACGTCCTGACTTTC. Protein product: CSARQGSGANVLTF.

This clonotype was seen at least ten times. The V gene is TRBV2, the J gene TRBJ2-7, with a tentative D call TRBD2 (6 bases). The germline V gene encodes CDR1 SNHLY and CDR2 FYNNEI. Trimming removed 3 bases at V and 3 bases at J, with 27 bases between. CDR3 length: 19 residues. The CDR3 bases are TGTGCCAGCAGTGAGAGGGGAGGCGCGTCCCCGCTCGTAGACTACGAGCAGTACTTC. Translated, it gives CASSERGGASPLVDYEQYF.

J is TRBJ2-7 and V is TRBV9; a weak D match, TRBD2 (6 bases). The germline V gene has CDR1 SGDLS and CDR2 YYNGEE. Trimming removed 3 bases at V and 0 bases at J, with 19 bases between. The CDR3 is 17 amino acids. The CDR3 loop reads CASSAPEGPMSSYEQYF. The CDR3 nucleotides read TGTGCCAGCAGCGCCCCGGAGGGACCCATGAGCTCCTACGAGCAGTACTTC.

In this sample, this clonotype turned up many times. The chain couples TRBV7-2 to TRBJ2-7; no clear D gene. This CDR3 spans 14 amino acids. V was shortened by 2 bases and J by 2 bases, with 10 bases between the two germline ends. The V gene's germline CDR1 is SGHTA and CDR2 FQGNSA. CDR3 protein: CASSLFVSAYEQYF. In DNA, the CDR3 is TGTGCCAGCAGCTTATTTGTGTCGGCCTACGAGCAGTACTTC.

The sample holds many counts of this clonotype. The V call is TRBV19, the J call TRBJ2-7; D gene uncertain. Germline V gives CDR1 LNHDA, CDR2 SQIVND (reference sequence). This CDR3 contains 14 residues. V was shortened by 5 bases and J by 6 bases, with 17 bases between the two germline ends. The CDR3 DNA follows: TGTGCCAGTAGTCGCGGCCCGGCGACAAGCGAGCAGTACTTC. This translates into CASSRGPATSEQYF. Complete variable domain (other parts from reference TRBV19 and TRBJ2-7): DGGITQSPKYLFRKEGQNVTLSCEQNLNHDAMYWYRQDPGQGLRLIYYSQIVNDFQKGDIAEGYSVSREKKESFPLTVTSAQKNPTAFYLCASSRGPATSEQYFGPGTRLTVT.

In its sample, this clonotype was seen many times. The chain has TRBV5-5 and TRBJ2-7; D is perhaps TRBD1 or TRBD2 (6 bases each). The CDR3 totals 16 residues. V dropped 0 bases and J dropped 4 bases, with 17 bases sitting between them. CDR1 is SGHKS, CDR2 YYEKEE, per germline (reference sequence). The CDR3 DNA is TGTGCCAGCAGCTTGGGGCGGGACATAAATCGATACGAGCAGTACTTC. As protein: CASSLGRDINRYEQYF. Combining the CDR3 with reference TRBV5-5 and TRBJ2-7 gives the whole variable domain DAGVTQSPTHLIKTRGQQVTLRCSPISGHKSVSWYQQVLGQGPQFIFQYYEKEERGRGNFPDRFSARQFPNYSSELNVNALLLGDSALYLCASSLGRDINRYEQYFGPGTRLTVT.

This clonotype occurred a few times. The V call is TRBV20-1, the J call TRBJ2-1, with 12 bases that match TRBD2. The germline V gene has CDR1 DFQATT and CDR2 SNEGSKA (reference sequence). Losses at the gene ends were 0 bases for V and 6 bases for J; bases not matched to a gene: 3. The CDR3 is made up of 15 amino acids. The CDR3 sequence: CSARDTSGRLNEQFF. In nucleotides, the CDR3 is TGCAGTGCTAGAGATACTAGCGGGAGGCTCAATGAGCAGTTCTTC.

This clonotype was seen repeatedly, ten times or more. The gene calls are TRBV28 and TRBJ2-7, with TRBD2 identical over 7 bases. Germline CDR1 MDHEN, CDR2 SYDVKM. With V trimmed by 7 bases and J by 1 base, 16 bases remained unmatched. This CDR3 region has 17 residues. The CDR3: CASTPVRALAFSYEQYF. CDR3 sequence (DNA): TGTGCCAGCACTCCCGTCCGGGCACTAGCGTTTTCCTACGAGCAGTACTTC.